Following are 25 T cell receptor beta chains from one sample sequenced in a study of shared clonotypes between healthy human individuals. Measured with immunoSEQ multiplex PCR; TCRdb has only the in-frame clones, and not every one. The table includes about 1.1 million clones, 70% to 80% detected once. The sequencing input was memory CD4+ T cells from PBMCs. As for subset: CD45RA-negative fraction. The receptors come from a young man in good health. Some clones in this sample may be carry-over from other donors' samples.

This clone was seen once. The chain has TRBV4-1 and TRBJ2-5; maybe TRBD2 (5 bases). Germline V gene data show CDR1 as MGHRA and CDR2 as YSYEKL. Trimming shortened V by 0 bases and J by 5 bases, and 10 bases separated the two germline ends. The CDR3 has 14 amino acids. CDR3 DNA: TGCGCCAGCAGCCAAGATCTAGCCATGGAGACCCAGTACTTC. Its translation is CASSQDLAMETQYF.

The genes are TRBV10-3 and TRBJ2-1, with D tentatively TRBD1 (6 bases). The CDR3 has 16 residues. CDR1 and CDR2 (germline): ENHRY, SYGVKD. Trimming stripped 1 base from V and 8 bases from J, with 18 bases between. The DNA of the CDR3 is TGTGCCATCAGTGAGTTGGTAACAGGGACGAGGGATGAGCAGTTCTTC. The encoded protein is CAISELVTGTRDEQFF.

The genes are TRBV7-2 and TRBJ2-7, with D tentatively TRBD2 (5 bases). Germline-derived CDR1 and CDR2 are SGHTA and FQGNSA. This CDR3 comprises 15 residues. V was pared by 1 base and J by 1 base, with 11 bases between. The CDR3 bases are TGTGCCAGCAGCTTAGGGGCTAGCCCATCCTACGAGCAGTACTTC. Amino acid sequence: CASSLGASPSYEQYF.

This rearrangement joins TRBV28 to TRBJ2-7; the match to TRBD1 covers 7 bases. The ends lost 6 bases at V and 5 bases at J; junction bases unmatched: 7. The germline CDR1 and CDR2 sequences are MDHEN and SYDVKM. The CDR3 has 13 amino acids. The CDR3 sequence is CASREPTGHEQYF. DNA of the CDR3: TGTGCCAGCAGGGAACCGACAGGGCACGAGCAGTACTTC.

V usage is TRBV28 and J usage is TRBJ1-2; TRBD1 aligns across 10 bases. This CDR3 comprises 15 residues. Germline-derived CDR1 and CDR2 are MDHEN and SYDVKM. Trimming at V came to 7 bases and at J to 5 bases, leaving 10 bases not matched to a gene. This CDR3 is CASILMTGGAYGYTF. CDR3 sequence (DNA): TGTGCCAGCATCCTGATGACAGGGGGCGCGTATGGCTACACCTTC.

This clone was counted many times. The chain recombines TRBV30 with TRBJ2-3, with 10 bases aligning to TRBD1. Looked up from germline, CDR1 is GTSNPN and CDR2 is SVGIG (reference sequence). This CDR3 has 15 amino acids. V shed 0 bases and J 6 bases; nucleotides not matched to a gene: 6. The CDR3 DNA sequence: TGTGCCTGGAGTGTATCGGACAGGGGGGAGGATACGCAGTATTTT. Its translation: CAWSVSDRGEDTQYF.

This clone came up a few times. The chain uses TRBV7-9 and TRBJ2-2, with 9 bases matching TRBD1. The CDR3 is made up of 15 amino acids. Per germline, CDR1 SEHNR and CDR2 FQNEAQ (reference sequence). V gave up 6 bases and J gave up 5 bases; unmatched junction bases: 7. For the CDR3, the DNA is TGTGCCAGCAGACCGGGACAGGGAGGGACCGGGGAGCTGTTTTTT. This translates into CASRPGQGGTGELFF.

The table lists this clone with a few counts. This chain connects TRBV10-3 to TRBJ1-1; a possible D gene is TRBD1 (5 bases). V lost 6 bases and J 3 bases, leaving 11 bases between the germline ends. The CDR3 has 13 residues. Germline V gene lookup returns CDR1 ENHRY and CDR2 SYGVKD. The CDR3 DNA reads TGTGCCATCAGGCCTAGAGGGGACACTGAAGCTTTCTTT. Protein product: CAIRPRGDTEAFF.

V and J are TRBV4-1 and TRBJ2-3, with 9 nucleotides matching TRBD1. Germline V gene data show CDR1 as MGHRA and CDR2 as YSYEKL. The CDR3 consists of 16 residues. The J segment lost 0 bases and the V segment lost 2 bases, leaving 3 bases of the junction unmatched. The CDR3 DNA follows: TGCGCCAGCAGCCAAACCGGGACAGGGAGCACAGATACGCAGTATTTT. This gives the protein CASSQTGTGSTDTQYF.

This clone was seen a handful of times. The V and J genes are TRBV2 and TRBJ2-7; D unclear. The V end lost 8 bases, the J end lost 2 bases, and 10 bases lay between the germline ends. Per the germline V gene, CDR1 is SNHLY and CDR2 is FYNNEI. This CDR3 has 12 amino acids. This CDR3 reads CASFSLAYEQYF. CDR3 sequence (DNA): TGTGCCAGCTTTTCGTTAGCCTACGAGCAGTACTTC. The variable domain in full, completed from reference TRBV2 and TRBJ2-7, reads EPEVTQTPSHQVTQMGQEVILRCVPISNHLYFYWYRQILGQKVEFLVSFYNNEISEKSEIFDDQFSVERPDGSNFTLKIRSTKLEDSAMYFCASFSLAYEQYFGPGTRLTVT.

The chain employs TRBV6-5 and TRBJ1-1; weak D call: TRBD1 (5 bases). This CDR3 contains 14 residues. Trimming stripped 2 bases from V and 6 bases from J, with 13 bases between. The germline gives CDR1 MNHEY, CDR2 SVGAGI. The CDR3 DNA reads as TGTGCCAGCAGTTACGGGGCCAGGAGCGCTGAAGCTTTCTTT. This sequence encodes CASSYGARSAEAFF.

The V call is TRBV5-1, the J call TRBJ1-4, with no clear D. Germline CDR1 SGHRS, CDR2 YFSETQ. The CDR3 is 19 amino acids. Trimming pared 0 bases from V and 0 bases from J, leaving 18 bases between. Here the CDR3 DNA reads TGCGCCAGCAGCTTGGGACGGCTGGGATCGGGCACAACTAATGAAAAACTGTTTTTT. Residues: CASSLGRLGSGTTNEKLFF.

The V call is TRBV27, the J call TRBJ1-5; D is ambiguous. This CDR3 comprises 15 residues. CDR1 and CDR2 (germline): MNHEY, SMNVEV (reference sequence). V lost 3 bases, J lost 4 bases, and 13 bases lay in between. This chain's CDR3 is CASSFVGERNQPQHF. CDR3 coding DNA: TGTGCCAGCAGTTTCGTCGGGGAGAGGAATCAGCCCCAGCATTTT.

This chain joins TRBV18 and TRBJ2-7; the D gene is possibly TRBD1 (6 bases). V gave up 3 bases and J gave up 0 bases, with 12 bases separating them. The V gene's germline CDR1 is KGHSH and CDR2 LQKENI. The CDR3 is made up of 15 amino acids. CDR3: CASSPALDSSYEQYF. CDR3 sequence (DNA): TGTGCCAGCTCACCCGCGCTGGACAGCTCCTACGAGCAGTACTTC.

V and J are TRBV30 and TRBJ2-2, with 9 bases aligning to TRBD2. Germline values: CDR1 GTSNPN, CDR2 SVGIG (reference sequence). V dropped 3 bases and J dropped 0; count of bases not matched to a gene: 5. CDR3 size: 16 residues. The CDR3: CAWRGSGGSNTGELFF. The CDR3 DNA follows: TGTGCCTGGAGGGGTAGCGGGGGATCGAACACCGGGGAGCTGTTTTTT.

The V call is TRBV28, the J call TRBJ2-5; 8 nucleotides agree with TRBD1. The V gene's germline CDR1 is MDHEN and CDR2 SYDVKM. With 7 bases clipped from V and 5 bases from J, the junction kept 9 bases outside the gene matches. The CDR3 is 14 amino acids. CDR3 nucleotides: TGTGCCAGCACCCATCGGACAGGGCGGGAGACCCAGTACTTC. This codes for CASTHRTGRETQYF.

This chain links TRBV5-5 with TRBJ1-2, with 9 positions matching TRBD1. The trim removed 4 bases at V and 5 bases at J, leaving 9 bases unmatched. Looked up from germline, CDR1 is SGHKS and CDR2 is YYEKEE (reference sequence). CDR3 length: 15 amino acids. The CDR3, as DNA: TGTGCCAGCAGCGCCAGCACCGGGACAGGGTATGGCTACACCTTC. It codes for CASSASTGTGYGYTF.

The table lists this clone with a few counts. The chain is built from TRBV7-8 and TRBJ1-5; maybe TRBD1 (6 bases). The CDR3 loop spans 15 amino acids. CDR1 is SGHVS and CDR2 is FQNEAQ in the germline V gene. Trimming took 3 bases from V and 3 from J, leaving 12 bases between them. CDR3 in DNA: TGTGCCAGCAGCTTCGGGGGGCGCAACAATCAGCCCCAGCATTTT. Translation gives CASSFGGRNNQPQHF.

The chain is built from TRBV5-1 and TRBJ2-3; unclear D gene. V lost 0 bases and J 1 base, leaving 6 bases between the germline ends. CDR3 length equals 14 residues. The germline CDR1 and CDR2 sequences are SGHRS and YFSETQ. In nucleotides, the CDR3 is TGCGCCAGCAGCTTGGCCTCCCGCACAGATACGCAGTATTTT. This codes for CASSLASRTDTQYF.

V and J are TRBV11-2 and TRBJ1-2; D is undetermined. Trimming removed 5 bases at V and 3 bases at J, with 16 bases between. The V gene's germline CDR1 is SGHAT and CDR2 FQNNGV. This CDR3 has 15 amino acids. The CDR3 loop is CASSPTWSTDYGYTF. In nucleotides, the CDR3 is TGTGCCAGCAGCCCCACCTGGAGTACAGACTATGGCTACACCTTC.

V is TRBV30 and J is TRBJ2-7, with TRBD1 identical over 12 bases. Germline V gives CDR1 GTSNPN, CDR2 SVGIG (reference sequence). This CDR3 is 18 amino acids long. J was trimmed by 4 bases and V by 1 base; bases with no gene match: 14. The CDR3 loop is CAWSGRTKGTGGYYEQYF. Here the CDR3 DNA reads TGTGCCTGGAGTGGCCGTACAAAAGGGACAGGGGGCTATTACGAGCAGTACTTC.

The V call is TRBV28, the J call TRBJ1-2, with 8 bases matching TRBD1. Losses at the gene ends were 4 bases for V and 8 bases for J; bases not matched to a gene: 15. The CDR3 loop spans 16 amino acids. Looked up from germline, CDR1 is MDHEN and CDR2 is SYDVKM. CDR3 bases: TGTGCCAGCAGTTCTACTCGGGACAGGATTCCGAGGGGCTACACCTTC. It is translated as CASSSTRDRIPRGYTF.

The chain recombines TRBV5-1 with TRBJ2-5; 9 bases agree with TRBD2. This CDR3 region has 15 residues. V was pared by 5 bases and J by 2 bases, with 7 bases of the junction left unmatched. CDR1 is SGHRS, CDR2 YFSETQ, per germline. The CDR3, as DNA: TGCGCCAGCAGTTTTAGCGGGAGTGGGCAAGAGACCCAGTACTTC. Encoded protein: CASSFSGSGQETQYF.

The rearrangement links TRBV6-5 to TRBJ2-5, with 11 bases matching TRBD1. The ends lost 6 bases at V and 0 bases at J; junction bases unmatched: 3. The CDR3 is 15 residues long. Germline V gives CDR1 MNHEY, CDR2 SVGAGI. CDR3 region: CASSRDRGNQETQYF. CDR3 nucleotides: TGTGCCAGCAGCCGGGACAGGGGGAACCAAGAGACCCAGTACTTC.

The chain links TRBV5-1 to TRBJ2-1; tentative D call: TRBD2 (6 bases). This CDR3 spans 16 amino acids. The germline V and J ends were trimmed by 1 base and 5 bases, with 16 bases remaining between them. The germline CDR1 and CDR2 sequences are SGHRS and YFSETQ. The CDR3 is CASSLIPGDGDNEQFF. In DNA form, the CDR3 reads TGCGCCAGCAGCTTGATCCCGGGGGACGGGGACAATGAGCAGTTCTTC.